Presented here are 18 T cell receptor beta chains from one specimen sequenced in a study of shared clonotypes between healthy human individuals. Some clones are missing from TCRdb's copy, which holds only in-frame ones; the method was immunoSEQ multiplex PCR. The table includes about 1.5 million clones, 95% to 99% detected once. The specimen sequenced was naive CD4+ T cells sorted from blood. Subset described: CD45RA+ positively selected. The receptors derive from a man younger than 45 in good health.

The genes are TRBV5-1 and TRBJ2-1; TRBD2 matches at 8 bases. Germline V gene sequence: CDR1 SGHRS, CDR2 YFSETQ. With V trimmed by 3 bases and J by 6 bases, 8 bases remained unmatched. There are 15 residues in the CDR3. The chain's CDR3 is CASSSGGLARNEQFF. In DNA, the CDR3 is TGCGCCAGCAGCTCGGGCGGACTAGCTCGCAATGAGCAGTTCTTC.

This clone was recorded only once. The CDR3 DNA follows: TGTGCCAGCAGTGAACCCACCCGGATTCAAGAGACCCAGTACTTC. This gives the protein CASSEPTRIQETQYF. The chain recombines TRBV25-1 with TRBJ2-5; D call uncertain. V lost 2 bases and J lost 2, with 12 bases in between. Germline V gene sequence: CDR1 MGHDK, CDR2 SYGVNS. The CDR3 is made up of 15 amino acids.

This clone was counted once. For the CDR3, the DNA is TGTGCCAGCAGCAGGGACCTGGCGGGTACGCAGTATTTT. This sequence encodes CASSRDLAGTQYF. The chain combines TRBV11-2 with TRBJ2-3; D may correspond to TRBD1 or TRBD2 (5 bases each). The CDR3 is 13 residues long. From germline, CDR1 is SGHAT and CDR2 FQNNGV. V lost 5 bases to trimming and J lost 8 bases, with 14 bases between them.

As regards this clone: The identical CDR3 is also encoded by other nucleotide sequences in the sample. The chain uses TRBV15 and TRBJ2-1; D gene uncertain. V dropped 1 base and J dropped 4 bases, with 5 bases sitting between them. The CDR3 is 13 amino acids. Germline CDR1 and CDR2: LNHNV and YYDKDF (reference sequence). The CDR3 protein is CATSRGGYNEQFF. The CDR3 nucleotides read TGTGCCACCAGCAGAGGCGGTTACAATGAGCAGTTCTTC.

The gene calls are TRBV6-1 and TRBJ1-5, with D tentatively TRBD1 (5 bases). The CDR3 loop spans 14 amino acids. The germline V gene has CDR1 MNHNS and CDR2 SASEGT. V gave up 8 bases and J gave up 0 bases, with 11 bases separating them. The DNA for the CDR3 is TGTGCCAGCTACAGACAGTATAGCAATCAGCCCCAGCATTTT. It encodes CASYRQYSNQPQHF.

V usage is TRBV30 and J usage is TRBJ2-1; D remains ambiguous. Trimming took 5 bases from V and 2 from J, leaving 16 bases between them. The CDR3 spans 15 residues. Germline CDR1 is GTSNPN and CDR2 is SVGIG (reference sequence). The CDR3, as DNA: TGTGCCTGGTCCGCGGCCCCGGGCCCCTACAATGAGCAGTTCTTC. It yields the protein CAWSAAPGPYNEQFF.

The CDR3 DNA reads as TGTGCCAGCAGCCTAGTGCCCCGTGAAGCCCAGTACTTC. Protein: CASSLVPREAQYF. The chain carries TRBV7-6 and TRBJ2-5; D remains ambiguous. The CDR3 totals 13 residues. Germline V gene data show CDR1 as SGHVS and CDR2 as FNYEAQ. Trimming stripped 5 bases from V and 9 bases from J, with 16 bases between. The variable domain in full, completed from reference TRBV7-6 and TRBJ2-5, reads GAGVSQSPRYKVTKRGQDVALRCDPISGHVSLYWYRQALGQGPEFLTYFNYEAQQDKSGLPNDRFSAERPEGSISTLTIQRTEQRDSAMYRCASSLVPREAQYFGPGTRLLVL.

The rearrangement links TRBV21-1 to TRBJ2-7; TRBD1, the D gene given by the table, was not confirmed from the DNA. TRBV21-1 is described as a pseudogene. The CDR3 spans 13 residues. CDR3 nucleotides: TGTGCCAGCAGACCACAGGGGTCCTACGAGCAGTACTTC. Protein sequence: CASRPQGSYEQYF.

This clone occurred a few times. The chain recombines TRBV10-2 with TRBJ2-7; the D gene is possibly TRBD1 (5 bases). The germline V gene has CDR1 WSHSY and CDR2 SAAADI. Trimming removed 2 bases at V and 6 bases at J, with 5 bases between. CDR3 length equals 11 residues. The CDR3 here is CASSERGEQYF. CDR3 coding DNA: TGCGCCAGCAGTGAGAGGGGCGAGCAGTACTTC.

The chain links TRBV18 to TRBJ2-7, with unresolved D. V dropped 3 bases and J dropped 0 bases, with 9 bases sitting between them. The CDR3 has 14 residues. Germline CDR1 reads KGHSH; CDR2 reads LQKENI. The CDR3 DNA reads as TGTGCCAGCTCACCTAGCAGGTTCTCCTACGAGCAGTACTTC. It yields the protein CASSPSRFSYEQYF.

The chain uses TRBV2 and TRBJ2-1; D is possibly TRBD2 (6 bases). V lost 7 bases and J 0 bases, leaving 10 bases between the germline ends. Per the germline V gene, CDR1 is SNHLY and CDR2 is FYNNEI. The CDR3 spans 14 residues. CDR3 protein: CASNVGGSYNEQFF. Here the CDR3 DNA reads TGTGCCAGCAATGTGGGAGGCTCCTACAATGAGCAGTTCTTC. Full variable domain (rest looked up from reference TRBV2 and TRBJ2-1): EPEVTQTPSHQVTQMGQEVILRCVPISNHLYFYWYRQILGQKVEFLVSFYNNEISEKSEIFDDQFSVERPDGSNFTLKIRSTKLEDSAMYFCASNVGGSYNEQFFGPGTRLTVL.

For the CDR3, the DNA is TGTGCCAGCAGCCGTCAGGGAGAACCCTATGGCTACACCTTC. Amino acid sequence: CASSRQGEPYGYTF. The chain carries TRBV7-9 and TRBJ1-2, with a weak D call TRBD1 (5 bases). Per the germline V gene, CDR1 is SEHNR and CDR2 is FQNEAQ (reference sequence). CDR3 length: 14 residues. Deletions cut 5 bases from V and 4 bases from J, with 14 bases between. Drawing the rest from reference TRBV7-9 and TRBJ1-2, the complete variable domain is DTGVSQNPRHKITKRGQNVTFRCDPISEHNRLYWYRQTLGQGPEFLTYFQNEAQLEKSRLLSDRFSAERPKGSFSTLEIQRTEQGDSAMYLCASSRQGEPYGYTFGSGTRLTVV.

This sequence joins TRBV6-1 and TRBJ1-2, with D possibly matching TRBD1 (6 bases). Germline assignment: CDR1 MNHNS and CDR2 SASEGT. The V gene lost 0 bases and the J gene lost 5 bases, with 10 bases spanning the gap. This CDR3 comprises 14 residues. The CDR3 region is CASSEATGPYGYTF. The DNA of the CDR3 is TGTGCCAGCAGTGAAGCGACAGGCCCTTATGGCTACACCTTC.

The V gene is TRBV5-4, the J gene TRBJ2-3; D unresolved. Per germline, CDR1 SGHNT and CDR2 YYREEE (reference sequence). CDR3 size: 14 residues. The ends were cut back, 2 bases at V and 2 bases at J, with 9 bases in the middle. For the CDR3, the DNA is TGTGCCAGCAGCTTCGTTTCGTACACAGATACGCAGTATTTT. As protein: CASSFVSYTDTQYF.

CDR3 in amino acids: CASSALRAGASYTF. DNA of the CDR3: TGTGCCAGCAGTGCCCTCAGGGCAGGGGCGAGCTACACCTTC. This chain joins TRBV6-5 and TRBJ1-2, with D possibly TRBD1 on 6 matching bases. V lost 5 bases and J lost 9, with 19 bases in between. Germline values: CDR1 MNHEY, CDR2 SVGAGI. CDR3 length: 14 residues.

The CDR3 spells CASSYRAEGAKDEQFF. The CDR3 DNA is TGTGCCAGCAGTTACAGGGCAGAGGGGGCAAAAGATGAGCAGTTCTTC. This chain uses TRBV6-5 with TRBJ2-1, with 7 positions matching TRBD1. In germline, CDR1 is MNHEY, CDR2 SVGAGI. This CDR3 contains 16 residues. Trimming cost V 2 bases and J 8 bases; bases outside gene matches: 12.

The CDR3 loop is CASSVGSGRGDTQYF. The CDR3 DNA sequence: TGTGCCAGCAGCGTAGGGAGCGGGAGAGGGGATACGCAGTATTTT. The genes are TRBV9 and TRBJ2-3, with TRBD2 matching 8 bases. The V segment lost 0 bases and the J segment 6 bases; nucleotides outside the gene matches: 6. Germline CDR1 reads SGDLS; CDR2 reads YYNGEE. This CDR3 region has 15 residues.

The J gene is TRBJ1-1, the V gene TRBV27, with TRBD1 as a possible D gene (5 bases). V was pared by 3 bases and J by 10 bases, with 15 bases between. This CDR3 has 13 residues. Germline V CDR1 and CDR2: MNHEY, SMNVEV (reference sequence). CDR3 residues: CASSFWQGGAAFF. The CDR3 coding sequence is TGTGCCAGCAGTTTTTGGCAGGGAGGCGCAGCTTTCTTT.